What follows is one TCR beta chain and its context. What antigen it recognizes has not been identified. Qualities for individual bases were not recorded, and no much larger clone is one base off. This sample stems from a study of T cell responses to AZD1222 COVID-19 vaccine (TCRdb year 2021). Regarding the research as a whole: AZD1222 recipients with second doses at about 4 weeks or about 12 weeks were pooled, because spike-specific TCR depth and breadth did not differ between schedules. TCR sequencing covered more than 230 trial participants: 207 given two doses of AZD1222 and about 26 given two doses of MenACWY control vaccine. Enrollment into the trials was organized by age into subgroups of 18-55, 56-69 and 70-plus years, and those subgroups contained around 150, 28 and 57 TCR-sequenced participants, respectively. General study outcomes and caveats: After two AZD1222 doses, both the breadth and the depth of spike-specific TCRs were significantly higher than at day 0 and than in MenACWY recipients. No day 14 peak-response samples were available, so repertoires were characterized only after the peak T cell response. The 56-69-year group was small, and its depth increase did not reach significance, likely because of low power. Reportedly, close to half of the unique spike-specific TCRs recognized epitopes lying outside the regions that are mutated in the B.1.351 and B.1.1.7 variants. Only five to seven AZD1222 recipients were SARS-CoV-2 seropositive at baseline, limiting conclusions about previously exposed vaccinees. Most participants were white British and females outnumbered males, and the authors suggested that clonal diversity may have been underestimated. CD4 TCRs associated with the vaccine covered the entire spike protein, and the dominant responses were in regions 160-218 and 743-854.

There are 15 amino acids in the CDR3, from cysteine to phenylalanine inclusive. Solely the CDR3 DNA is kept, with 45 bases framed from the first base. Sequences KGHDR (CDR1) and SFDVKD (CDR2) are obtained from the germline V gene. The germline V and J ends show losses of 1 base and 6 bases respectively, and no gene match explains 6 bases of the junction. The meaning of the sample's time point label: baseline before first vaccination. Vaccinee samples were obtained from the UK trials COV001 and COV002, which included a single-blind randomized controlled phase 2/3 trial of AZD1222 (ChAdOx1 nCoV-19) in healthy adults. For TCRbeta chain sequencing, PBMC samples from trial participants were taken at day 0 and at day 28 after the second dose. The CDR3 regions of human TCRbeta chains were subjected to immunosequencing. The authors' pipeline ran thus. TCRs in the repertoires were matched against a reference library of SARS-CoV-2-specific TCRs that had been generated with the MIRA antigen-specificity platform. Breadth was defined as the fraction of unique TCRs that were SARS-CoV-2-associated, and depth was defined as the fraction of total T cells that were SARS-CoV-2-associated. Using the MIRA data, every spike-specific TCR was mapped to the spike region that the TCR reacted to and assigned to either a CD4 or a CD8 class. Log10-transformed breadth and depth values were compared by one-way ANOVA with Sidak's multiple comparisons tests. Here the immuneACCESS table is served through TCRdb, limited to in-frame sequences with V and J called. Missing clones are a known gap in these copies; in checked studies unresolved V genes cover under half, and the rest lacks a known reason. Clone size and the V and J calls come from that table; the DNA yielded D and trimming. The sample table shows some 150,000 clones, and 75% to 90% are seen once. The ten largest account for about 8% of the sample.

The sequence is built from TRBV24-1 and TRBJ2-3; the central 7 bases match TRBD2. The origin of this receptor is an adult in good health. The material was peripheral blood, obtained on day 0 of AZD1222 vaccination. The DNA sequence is TGTGCCACCAGTGATTTCCGGGCGGGAGTCGATACGCAGTATTTT. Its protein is CATSDFRAGVDTQYF.